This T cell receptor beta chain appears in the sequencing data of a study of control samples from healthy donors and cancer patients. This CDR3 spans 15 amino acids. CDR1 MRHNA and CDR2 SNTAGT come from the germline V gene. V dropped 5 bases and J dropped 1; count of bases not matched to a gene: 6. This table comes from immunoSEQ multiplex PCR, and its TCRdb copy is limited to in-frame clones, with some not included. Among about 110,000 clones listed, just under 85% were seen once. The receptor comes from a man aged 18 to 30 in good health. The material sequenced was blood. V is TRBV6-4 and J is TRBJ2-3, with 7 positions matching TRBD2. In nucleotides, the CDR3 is TGTGCCAGCAGTTACAGCCGGGGGGGCACAGATACGCAGTATTTT. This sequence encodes CASSYSRGGTDTQYF.